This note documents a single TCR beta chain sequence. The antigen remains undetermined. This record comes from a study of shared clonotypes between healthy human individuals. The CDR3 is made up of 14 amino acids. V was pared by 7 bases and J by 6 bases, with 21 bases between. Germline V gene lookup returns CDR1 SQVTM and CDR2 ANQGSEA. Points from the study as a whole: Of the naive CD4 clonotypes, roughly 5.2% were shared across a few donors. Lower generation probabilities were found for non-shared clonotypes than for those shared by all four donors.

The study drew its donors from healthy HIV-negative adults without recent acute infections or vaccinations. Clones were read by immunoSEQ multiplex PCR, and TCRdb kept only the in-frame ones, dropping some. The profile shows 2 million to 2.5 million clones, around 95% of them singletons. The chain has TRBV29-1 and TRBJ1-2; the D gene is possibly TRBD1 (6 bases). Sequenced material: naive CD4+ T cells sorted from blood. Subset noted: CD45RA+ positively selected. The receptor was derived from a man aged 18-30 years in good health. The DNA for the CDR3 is TGCAGCGACCAAGGAAATCGGGGGGCTGATGGCTACACCTTC. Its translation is CSDQGNRGADGYTF.